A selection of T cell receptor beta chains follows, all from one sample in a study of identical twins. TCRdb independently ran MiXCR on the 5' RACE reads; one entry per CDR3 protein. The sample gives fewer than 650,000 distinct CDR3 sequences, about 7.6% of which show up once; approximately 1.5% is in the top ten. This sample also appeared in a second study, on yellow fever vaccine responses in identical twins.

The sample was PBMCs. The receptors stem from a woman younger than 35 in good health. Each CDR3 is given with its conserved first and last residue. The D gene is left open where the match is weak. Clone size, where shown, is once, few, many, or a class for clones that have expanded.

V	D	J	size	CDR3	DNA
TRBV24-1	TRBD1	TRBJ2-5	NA	CATSDSTGARDDQYF	TGTGCCACCAGTGATTCCACAGGGGCAAGAGACGACCAGTACTTC
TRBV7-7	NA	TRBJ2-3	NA	CASSTKRTDTQYF	TGTGCCAGCAGCACCAAACGCACAGATACGCAGTATTTT
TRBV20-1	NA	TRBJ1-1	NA	CSASHRENTEAFF	TGCAGTGCTAGCCACAGGGAGAACACTGAAGCTTTCTTT
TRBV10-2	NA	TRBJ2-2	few	CASSEVQGGINTGELFF	TGCGCCAGCAGTGAGGTGCAGGGGGGGATCAACACCGGGGAGCTGTTTTTT
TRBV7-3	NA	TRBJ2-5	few	CASSKTQGPPETQYF	TGTGCCAGCAGCAAAACACAGGGCCCCCCAGAGACCCAGTACTTC
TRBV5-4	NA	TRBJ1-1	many	CASSFAGRKNTEAFF	TGTGCCAGCAGCTTCGCGGGACGGAAGAACACTGAAGCTTTCTTT
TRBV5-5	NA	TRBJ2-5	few	CASSLETGGPQETQYF	TGTGCCAGCAGCTTGGAGACCGGGGGGCCCCAAGAGACCCAGTACTTC
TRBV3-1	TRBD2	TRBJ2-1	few	CASSRVLAGSSYNEQFF	TGTGCCAGCAGCCGAGTTTTAGCGGGGAGCTCCTACAATGAGCAGTTCTTC
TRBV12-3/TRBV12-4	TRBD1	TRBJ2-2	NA	CASSLWGTGSAGELFF	TGTGCCAGCAGTTTATGGGGGACAGGGTCTGCCGGGGAGCTGTTTTTT
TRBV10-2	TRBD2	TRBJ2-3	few	CASSESGGAADTQYF	TGCGCCAGCAGTGAATCCGGGGGGGCGGCAGATACGCAGTATTTT
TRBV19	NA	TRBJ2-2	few	CASIPPRGNTGELFF	TGTGCCAGTATCCCCCCCAGGGGGAACACCGGGGAGCTGTTTTTT
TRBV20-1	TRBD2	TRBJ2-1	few	CSAESGGRSYNEQFF	TGCAGTGCTGAAAGCGGGGGCCGCTCCTACAATGAGCAGTTCTTC
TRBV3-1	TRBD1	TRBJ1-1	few	CASSQADRGLRGTEAFF	TGTGCCAGCAGCCAAGCAGACAGGGGGCTTAGGGGGACTGAAGCTTTCTTT
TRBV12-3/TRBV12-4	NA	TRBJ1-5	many	CASSLGVGNQPQHF	TGTGCCAGCAGTTTAGGGGTCGGCAATCAGCCCCAGCATTTT
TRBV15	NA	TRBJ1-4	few	CATSRRVGNEKLFF	TGTGCCACCAGCAGGCGGGTGGGTAATGAAAAACTGTTTTTT
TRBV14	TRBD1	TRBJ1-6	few	CASSRDRGLSPLHF	TGTGCCAGCAGCCGGGACAGGGGGCTCTCACCCCTCCACTTT
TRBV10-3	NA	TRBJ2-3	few	CAISEGAGARDTQYF	TGTGCCATCAGTGAGGGAGCTGGGGCGCGGGATACGCAGTATTTT
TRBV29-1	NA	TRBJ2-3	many	CSVCETVVTTDTQYF	TGCAGCGTGTGTGAGACGGTGGTCACCACAGATACGCAGTATTTT
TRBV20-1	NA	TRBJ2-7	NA	CSARDRGQGISYEQYF	TGCAGTGCTAGAGATAGGGGCCAGGGGATCTCCTACGAGCAGTACTTC
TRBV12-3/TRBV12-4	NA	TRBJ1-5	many	CASSLVVSPNQPQHF	TGTGCCAGCAGTTTAGTCGTCTCTCCCAATCAGCCCCAGCATTTT
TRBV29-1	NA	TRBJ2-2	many	CSVRANTGELFF	TGCAGCGTACGGGCGAACACCGGGGAGCTGTTTTTT
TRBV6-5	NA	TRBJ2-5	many	CASSYSPEVHETQYF	TGTGCCAGCAGTTACTCTCCCGAAGTCCACGAGACCCAGTACTTC
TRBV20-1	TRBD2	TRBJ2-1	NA	CSASSGKSTLNEQFF	TGCAGTGCTAGTAGCGGGAAATCGACGTTGAATGAGCAGTTCTTC
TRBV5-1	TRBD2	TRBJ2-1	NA	CASSLAGTSGGAEQFF	TGCGCCAGCAGCTTGGCCGGGACTAGCGGGGGGGCAGAGCAGTTCTTC
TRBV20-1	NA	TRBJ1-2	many	CSAPLLGREGGYTF	TGCAGTGCCCCCCTGTTAGGGCGAGAAGGTGGCTACACCTTC
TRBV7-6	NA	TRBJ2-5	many	CASSLNRAAGKETQYF	TGTGCCAGCAGCTTAAACCGGGCGGCCGGGAAAGAGACCCAGTACTTC
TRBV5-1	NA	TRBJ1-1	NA	CASTSRGGPGDTEAFF	TGCGCCAGCACAAGCCGGGGGGGCCCTGGGGACACTGAAGCTTTCTTT
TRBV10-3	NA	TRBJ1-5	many	CAISEGQYSNQPQHF	TGTGCCATCAGTGAGGGTCAATATAGCAATCAGCCCCAGCATTTT
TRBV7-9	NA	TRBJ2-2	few	CASSSRTRTGELFF	TGTGCCAGCAGTTCGAGGACTCGGACCGGGGAGCTGTTTTTT
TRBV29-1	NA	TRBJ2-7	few	CSVEGTGPYEQYF	TGCAGCGTTGAAGGGACGGGCCCTTACGAGCAGTACTTC
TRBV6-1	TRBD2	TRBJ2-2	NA	CASSHVAGGPGELFF	TGTGCCAGCAGCCACGTAGCGGGAGGGCCCGGGGAGCTGTTTTTT
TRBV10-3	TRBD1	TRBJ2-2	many	CAISRAGTGQTGELFF	TGTGCCATCAGTAGAGCCGGGACAGGGCAGACCGGGGAGCTGTTTTTT
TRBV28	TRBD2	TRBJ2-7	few	CASRGSGRKYEQYF	TGTGCCAGCAGGGGTAGCGGGAGGAAGTACGAGCAGTACTTC
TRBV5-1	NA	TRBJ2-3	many	CASSSFDGSSDTQYF	TGCGCCAGCAGCTCTTTCGATGGGAGTTCAGATACGCAGTATTTT
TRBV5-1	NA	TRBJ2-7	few	CASSLVQYEQYF	TGCGCCAGCAGCTTGGTACAGTACGAGCAGTACTTC
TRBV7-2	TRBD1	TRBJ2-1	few	CASSLGDRVWNEQFF	TGTGCCAGCAGCTTAGGGGACAGGGTATGGAATGAGCAGTTCTTC
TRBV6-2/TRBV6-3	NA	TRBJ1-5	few	CASSYSGDTQPQHF	TGTGCCAGCAGTTACTCTGGGGACACTCAGCCCCAGCATTTT
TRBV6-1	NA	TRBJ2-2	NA	CASSGGHTGELFF	TGTGCCAGCAGCGGGGGCCATACCGGGGAGCTGTTTTTT
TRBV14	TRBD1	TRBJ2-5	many	CASSQVRTGQETQYF	TGTGCCAGCAGCCAAGTCCGGACAGGTCAAGAGACCCAGTACTTC
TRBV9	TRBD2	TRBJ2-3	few	CASSVFGLAGVDTQYF	TGTGCCAGCAGCGTTTTCGGACTAGCGGGAGTGGATACGCAGTATTTT
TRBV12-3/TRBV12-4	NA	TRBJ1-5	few	CASSLEGNVDQPQHF	TGTGCCAGCAGTTTAGAGGGAAATGTCGATCAGCCCCAGCATTTT